This is a list of T cell receptor beta chains from one sample in a study of CD8 T cells in Susac syndrome. TCRdb reanalysed the immunoSEQ multiplex PCR reads using MiXCR and keeps one entry per CDR3 protein. The sample holds more than 200,000 distinct CDR3 sequences, around nine tenths seen once. The source material was CD8+ T cells from PBMCs. The receptors were sampled from a human donor with multiple sclerosis. The CDR3 runs from the conserved cysteine through the conserved F or W. The order of the fields is clone size, V gene, J gene, CDR3 protein. Size is omitted from some rows. Given values are once, few, many or a class for expanded clones.

>few|TRBV7-2|TRBJ2-3
CANQNRFTDTQYF
>NA|TRBV2|TRBJ2-7
CASSEVGAGANSYEQYF
>NA|TRBV15|TRBJ2-3
CATSRTPGQGTDTQYF
>few|TRBV5-1|TRBJ2-3
CASSLGTSDYTDTQYF
>NA|TRBV14|TRBJ2-5
CASRQQGAETQYF
>once|TRBV12-3/TRBV12-4|TRBJ2-7
CASSAYRGTYEQYF
>NA|TRBV30|TRBJ1-2
CAWSVPTGPANYGYTF
>NA|TRBV4-1|TRBJ2-5
CASSQVAGEGETQYF
>NA|TRBV4-3|TRBJ2-3
CASSQDLFAGDTQYF
>NA|TRBV5-1|TRBJ1-1
CASSLAWGGAFRNTEAFF
>NA|TRBV2|TRBJ1-5
CASRGYSNQPQHF
>NA|TRBV4-1|TRBJ2-5
CASSQVPGQIQETQYF
>NA|TRBV5-1|TRBJ2-1
CASSLLTASGTEQFF
>NA|TRBV18|TRBJ2-5
CASSPGSRYQETQYF
>NA|TRBV12-3/TRBV12-4|TRBJ1-2
CASSFQPTAGYTF
>few|TRBV29-1|TRBJ2-3
CSALAVGGAADTQYF
>once|TRBV2|TRBJ1-2
CASTLSGDSPYGYTF